A few counts support the clone carrying this TCR beta chain. Its cognate antigen is unknown. Read sequence stops 3 residues before the CDR3 end, and the germline J gene provides the missing end. This sample is drawn from a study of T cell clonality in common variable immunodeficiency. Most patients and controls had Caucasian heritage. No CVID subject was ill or on immunomodulatory drugs when sampled. CDR1 is SGHTA, CDR2 FQGNSA, per germline. The V and J ends lost 1 base and 6 bases respectively, with 10 bases between them. The CDR3 runs to 13 residues. The repertoire was sequenced with immunoSEQ multiplex PCR; TCRdb's copy has only in-frame clones and lacks some. The sample yields roughly 14,000 clones, without any singletons. The study's findings and limits: Compared with controls, CVID subjects had fewer shared TCRbeta clones. Common variable immunodeficiency TCR beta sequences reportedly had fewer deletions and N-nucleotide insertions.

This chain connects TRBV7-2 to TRBJ2-7, with D unclear. The source material was peripheral blood mononuclear cells. The clonotype originates from a human donor with common variable immunodeficiency. This chain's CDR3 is CASSLGRRGEQYF. CDR3 bases read: TGTGCCAGCAGCTTAGGTCGAAGAGGCGAG.